The rows below give T cell receptor beta chains drawn from one sample of a study of T-cell memory formation after mild COVID-19. TCRdb processed the 5' RACE reads anew with MiXCR; each CDR3 protein has one entry. The sample carries 150,000 or so distinct CDR3 sequences, approximately 25% recorded once. Source material: PBMCs or a T cell subset sorted from them (not recorded which). These receptors all come from an adult woman who had mild COVID-19 (a few samples of this study predate the infection). Cell type and time point are not known. The CDR3 runs from the conserved cysteine through the conserved F or W. A D gene is named only where the DNA matches it firmly. Only part of the rows carry a size: once, few, many, or a class if the clone is expanded.

d_call	v_call	clone_size	j_call	cdr3_aa	cdr3_nt
TRBD1	TRBV4-3	.	TRBJ2-7	CASSQALDRLYEQYF	TGCGCCAGCAGCCAAGCCCTGGACAGGCTCTACGAGCAGTACTTC
TRBD1	TRBV20-1	.	TRBJ2-6	CSAGQDLSGANVLTF	TGCAGTGCGGGACAGGACCTCTCTGGGGCCAACGTCCTGACTTTC
.	TRBV20-1	.	TRBJ2-7	CSASERSPTPYEQYF	TGCAGTGCTAGTGAGAGGAGCCCAACTCCCTACGAGCAGTACTTC
.	TRBV7-8	few	TRBJ2-7	CASSLGSGPYEQYF	TGTGCCAGCAGCTTAGGGTCCGGGCCTTACGAGCAGTACTTC
.	TRBV30	.	TRBJ2-2	CAWRDDGSSTGEMFF	TGTGCCTGGAGGGATGACGGGAGCAGCACCGGGGAGATGTTTTTT
.	TRBV6-5	few	TRBJ1-2	CASSYAGYLMDGYTF	TGTGCCAGCAGTTACGCGGGTTACTTGATGGATGGCTACACCTTC
.	TRBV12-3/TRBV12-4	.	TRBJ2-7	CASSESTSYEQYF	TGTGCCAGCAGTGAGAGTACCTCCTACGAGCAGTACTTC
.	TRBV7-6	few	TRBJ1-2	CASSLAPGVNYGYTF	TGTGCCAGCAGCTTAGCTCCCGGGGTTAACTATGGCTACACCTTC
TRBD1	TRBV5-1	.	TRBJ2-3	CASSPSVGQGLDTQYF	TGCGCCAGCAGCCCATCCGTAGGACAGGGGCTAGATACGCAGTATTTT
.	TRBV29-1	few	TRBJ2-3	CSVEASAAPDTQYF	TGCAGCGTTGAGGCTAGCGCGGCCCCAGATACGCAGTATTTT
.	TRBV12-3/TRBV12-4	.	TRBJ2-7	CASSPRGGDYEQYF	TGTGCCAGCAGTCCCCGCGGCGGGGACTACGAGCAGTACTTC
.	TRBV7-9	.	TRBJ1-4	CASSTHEKLFF	TGTGCCAGCAGCACCCATGAAAAACTGTTTTTT
.	TRBV27	.	TRBJ2-7	CASNPQGPYEQYF	TGTGCCAGCAACCCCCAGGGACCCTACGAGCAGTACTTC
TRBD2	TRBV7-8	few	TRBJ2-1	CASSQDGTSGSGQFF	TGTGCCAGCAGCCAAGATGGGACTAGCGGGAGCGGGCAGTTCTTC
TRBD2	TRBV3-1	.	TRBJ2-5	CASSQEGGLAKETQYF	TGTGCCAGCAGCCAAGAAGGGGGACTAGCCAAAGAGACCCAGTACTTC
TRBD2	TRBV7-3	.	TRBJ2-5	CASSPTSGPEETQYF	TGTGCCAGCAGCCCGACTAGCGGGCCCGAAGAGACCCAGTACTTC
.	TRBV15	few	TRBJ2-3	CATSRAVAADTQYF	TGTGCCACCAGCAGAGCCGTCGCGGCAGATACGCAGTATTTT
.	TRBV27	few	TRBJ1-5	CASSFRQGWEPQHF	TGTGCCAGCAGTTTTCGGCAGGGATGGGAGCCCCAGCATTTT
TRBD1	TRBV5-1	few	TRBJ2-1	CASSWDRVEQFF	TGCGCCAGCAGCTGGGACAGGGTTGAGCAGTTCTTC